The rows below give T cell receptor beta chains drawn from one sample of a study of cytomegalovirus exposure and HLA in healthy donors. Method: immunoSEQ multiplex PCR; TCRdb's copy keeps in-frame clones and lacks some. The data contain roughly 70,000 clones, over 70% of them singletons. The sample taken for sequencing was PBMCs. The receptors derive from a human donor in good health. Both conserved end residues are part of each CDR3. The order of the fields is V gene, J gene, clone size, D gene, CDR3 protein, CDR3 DNA. D genes are given only for firm matches. Some rows mark clone size as missing; the rest say once, few, many or name a class of expanded clone.

V gene: TRBV5-1; J gene: TRBJ2-1; clone size: NA; D gene: NA; CDR3 protein: CASSRNGGSNEQFF; CDR3 DNA: TGCGCCAGCAGTCGGAATGGCGGGTCCAATGAGCAGTTCTTC
V gene: TRBV11-2; J gene: TRBJ2-4; clone size: NA; D gene: NA; CDR3 protein: CASSGDSGGNIQYF; CDR3 DNA: TGTGCCAGCAGCGGGGACTCAGGGGGAAACATTCAGTACTTC
V gene: TRBV30; J gene: TRBJ1-1; clone size: NA; D gene: NA; CDR3 protein: CAWRPQGNTEAFF; CDR3 DNA: TGTGCCTGGAGACCGCAGGGCAACACTGAAGCTTTCTTT
V gene: TRBV5-4; J gene: TRBJ1-2; clone size: NA; D gene: TRBD1; CDR3 protein: CASSRLGTDGYTF; CDR3 DNA: TGTGCCAGCAGCCGCTTAGGGACAGATGGCTACACCTTC
V gene: TRBV29-1; J gene: TRBJ1-2; clone size: NA; D gene: NA; CDR3 protein: CSVEDSGNYGYTF; CDR3 DNA: TGCAGCGTTGAAGACTCGGGTAACTATGGCTACACCTTC
V gene: TRBV5-1; J gene: TRBJ1-2; clone size: NA; D gene: NA; CDR3 protein: CASSLSLSNYGYTF; CDR3 DNA: TGCGCCAGCAGCTTGTCCCTTAGTAACTATGGCTACACCTTC
V gene: TRBV4-2; J gene: TRBJ2-2; clone size: NA; D gene: TRBD1; CDR3 protein: CASSQDPSSRTGNTGELFF; CDR3 DNA: TGTGCCAGCAGCCAAGACCCATCCAGTAGGACAGGGAACACCGGGGAGCTGTTTTTT
V gene: TRBV5-1; J gene: TRBJ2-3; clone size: NA; D gene: NA; CDR3 protein: CASSLEDFGTDTQYF; CDR3 DNA: TGCGCCAGCAGCTTGGAGGACTTTGGCACAGATACGCAGTATTTT
V gene: TRBV5-4; J gene: TRBJ1-2; clone size: NA; D gene: TRBD1; CDR3 protein: CASSLDREDGYTF; CDR3 DNA: TGTGCCAGCAGCCTGGACAGGGAAGATGGCTACACCTTC
V gene: TRBV4-1; J gene: TRBJ2-5; clone size: few; D gene: TRBD2; CDR3 protein: CASSQDPGLDHQYQETQYF; CDR3 DNA: TGCGCCAGCAGCCAAGACCCGGGACTAGATCACCAGTACCAAGAGACCCAGTACTTC
V gene: TRBV27; J gene: TRBJ2-1; clone size: NA; D gene: NA; CDR3 protein: CASRDQGYNEQFF; CDR3 DNA: TGTGCCAGCAGGGATCAGGGTTACAATGAGCAGTTCTTC
V gene: TRBV18; J gene: TRBJ1-2; clone size: NA; D gene: TRBD1; CDR3 protein: CASSPQGAQGYGYTF; CDR3 DNA: TGTGCCAGCTCACCCCAGGGGGCGCAGGGCTATGGCTACACCTTC
V gene: TRBV11-2; J gene: TRBJ2-4; clone size: once; D gene: NA; CDR3 protein: CASSLFGTENIQYF; CDR3 DNA: TGTGCCAGCAGCTTGTTTGGGACTGAAAACATTCAGTACTTC
V gene: TRBV4-1; J gene: TRBJ1-1; clone size: few; D gene: NA; CDR3 protein: CASSQGPRRRTEAFF; CDR3 DNA: TGCGCCAGCAGTCAAGGGCCCAGAAGGAGAACTGAAGCTTTCTTT
V gene: TRBV6-1; J gene: TRBJ1-4; clone size: NA; D gene: TRBD1; CDR3 protein: CASSESIGTGNEKLFF; CDR3 DNA: TGTGCCAGCAGTGAAAGTATCGGGACAGGGAATGAAAAACTGTTTTTT
V gene: TRBV5-1; J gene: TRBJ2-1; clone size: NA; D gene: TRBD2; CDR3 protein: CASSPGLAGSEQFF; CDR3 DNA: TGCGCCAGCAGCCCGGGACTAGCGGGAAGTGAGCAGTTCTTC
V gene: TRBV21-1; J gene: TRBJ2-1; clone size: NA; D gene: NA; CDR3 protein: CASREAGTSGYEQFF; CDR3 DNA: TGTGCCAGCAGAGAAGCCGGGACTAGCGGTTATGAGCAGTTCTTC
V gene: TRBV10-3; J gene: TRBJ2-5; clone size: few; D gene: TRBD2; CDR3 protein: CAISEFGGTSGIQTQYF; CDR3 DNA: TGTGCCATCAGTGAGTTTGGGGGGACTAGCGGGATCCAGACCCAGTACTTC
V gene: TRBV5-5; J gene: TRBJ1-5; clone size: NA; D gene: NA; CDR3 protein: CASSPGRFNQPQHF; CDR3 DNA: TGTGCCAGCAGCCCAGGTCGCTTCAATCAGCCCCAGCATTTT
V gene: TRBV9; J gene: TRBJ2-5; clone size: NA; D gene: NA; CDR3 protein: CASSVGLGAQETQYF; CDR3 DNA: TGTGCCAGCAGCGTGGGGTTGGGGGCCCAAGAGACCCAGTACTTC
V gene: TRBV18; J gene: TRBJ1-1; clone size: NA; D gene: TRBD1; CDR3 protein: CASSHSVGQGGDEAFF; CDR3 DNA: TGTGCCAGCTCACACTCCGTGGGACAGGGAGGAGATGAAGCTTTCTTT
V gene: TRBV27; J gene: TRBJ2-7; clone size: NA; D gene: TRBD2; CDR3 protein: CASSPRLAGLNYEQYF; CDR3 DNA: TGTGCCAGCAGTCCCCGACTAGCGGGACTCAACTACGAGCAGTACTTC
V gene: TRBV30; J gene: TRBJ2-7; clone size: NA; D gene: NA; CDR3 protein: CAWSEDSYEQYF; CDR3 DNA: TGTGCCTGGAGTGAGGACTCCTACGAGCAGTACTTC
V gene: TRBV9; J gene: TRBJ2-3; clone size: medium-sized; D gene: TRBD2; CDR3 protein: CASSDGGGSSTDTQYF; CDR3 DNA: TGTGCCAGCAGCGACGGGGGGGGATCGAGCACAGATACGCAGTATTTT
V gene: TRBV15; J gene: TRBJ1-2; clone size: NA; D gene: TRBD1; CDR3 protein: CATSPLGDRGPLDVF; CDR3 DNA: TGTGCCACCAGCCCCCTCGGGGACAGGGGGCCCCTCGATGTATTC
V gene: TRBV30; J gene: TRBJ2-5; clone size: NA; D gene: NA; CDR3 protein: CAWGRGQETQYF; CDR3 DNA: TGTGCCTGGGGCAGGGGACAAGAGACCCAGTACTTC
V gene: TRBV9; J gene: TRBJ2-7; clone size: NA; D gene: NA; CDR3 protein: CASSVVQLYEQYF; CDR3 DNA: TGTGCCAGCAGCGTAGTACAGTTGTACGAGCAGTACTTC
V gene: TRBV29-1; J gene: TRBJ1-5; clone size: NA; D gene: NA; CDR3 protein: CSVSDSGMQGPQHF; CDR3 DNA: TGCAGCGTTTCCGACAGTGGGATGCAGGGGCCCCAGCATTTT
V gene: TRBV20-1; J gene: TRBJ1-1; clone size: NA; D gene: TRBD1; CDR3 protein: CSASTGAEAFF; CDR3 DNA: TGCAGTGCTTCGACAGGGGCTGAAGCTTTCTTT
V gene: TRBV6-6; J gene: TRBJ1-4; clone size: NA; D gene: NA; CDR3 protein: CASSYSGPNEKLFF; CDR3 DNA: TGTGCCAGCAGTTACTCGGGGCCTAATGAAAAACTGTTTTTT
V gene: TRBV4-1; J gene: TRBJ2-2; clone size: NA; D gene: TRBD1; CDR3 protein: CASSQWSTGGAEGGELFF; CDR3 DNA: TGCGCCAGCAGCCAATGGTCGACAGGGGGCGCCGAAGGCGGGGAGCTGTTTTTT
V gene: TRBV30; J gene: TRBJ2-7; clone size: few; D gene: TRBD2; CDR3 protein: CACLGTSPRLQYF; CDR3 DNA: TGTGCCTGCTTGGGGACTAGCCCGCGCTTACAGTACTTC
V gene: TRBV29-1; J gene: TRBJ1-2; clone size: few; D gene: NA; CDR3 protein: CSVVAGGDYGYTF; CDR3 DNA: TGCAGCGTTGTAGCGGGGGGAGACTATGGCTACACCTTC
V gene: TRBV15; J gene: TRBJ1-1; clone size: NA; D gene: NA; CDR3 protein: CATSRGPGGNTEAFF; CDR3 DNA: TGTGCCACCAGCAGGGGGCCCGGCGGGAACACTGAAGCTTTCTTT
V gene: TRBV7-8; J gene: TRBJ2-7; clone size: NA; D gene: TRBD1; CDR3 protein: CASSLRFSGTANYEQYF; CDR3 DNA: TGTGCCAGCAGCTTACGGTTTTCCGGGACAGCGAATTACGAGCAGTACTTC
V gene: TRBV6-1; J gene: TRBJ2-2; clone size: NA; D gene: TRBD1; CDR3 protein: CASSARTTGGDTGELFF; CDR3 DNA: TGTGCCAGCAGTGCCCGAACGACAGGGGGGGACACCGGGGAGCTGTTTTTT
V gene: TRBV5-4; J gene: TRBJ2-1; clone size: NA; D gene: NA; CDR3 protein: CASSPSSGGSYNEQFF; CDR3 DNA: TGTGCCAGCAGCCCTTCCAGCGGCGGCTCCTACAATGAGCAGTTCTTC
V gene: TRBV6-4; J gene: TRBJ1-1; clone size: NA; D gene: NA; CDR3 protein: CASSETGRTEAFF; CDR3 DNA: TGTGCCAGCAGTGAAACAGGGAGAACTGAAGCTTTCTTT
V gene: TRBV6-4; J gene: TRBJ1-1; clone size: NA; D gene: NA; CDR3 protein: CARLGGSSTEAFF; CDR3 DNA: TGTGCCAGGCTGGGGGGAAGTTCCACTGAAGCTTTCTTT
V gene: TRBV9; J gene: TRBJ2-5; clone size: NA; D gene: TRBD2; CDR3 protein: CASSVGLAKETQYF; CDR3 DNA: TGTGCCAGCAGCGTAGGACTAGCCAAAGAGACCCAGTACTTC
V gene: TRBV27; J gene: TRBJ1-2; clone size: once; D gene: NA; CDR3 protein: CASSLWQGGEYGYTF; CDR3 DNA: TGTGCCAGCAGTTTATGGCAAGGGGGGGAGTATGGCTACACCTTC
V gene: TRBV29-1; J gene: TRBJ2-7; clone size: NA; D gene: TRBD2; CDR3 protein: CSVVSGREASYEQYF; CDR3 DNA: TGCAGCGTTGTCAGCGGGAGGGAAGCTAGTTACGAGCAGTACTTC